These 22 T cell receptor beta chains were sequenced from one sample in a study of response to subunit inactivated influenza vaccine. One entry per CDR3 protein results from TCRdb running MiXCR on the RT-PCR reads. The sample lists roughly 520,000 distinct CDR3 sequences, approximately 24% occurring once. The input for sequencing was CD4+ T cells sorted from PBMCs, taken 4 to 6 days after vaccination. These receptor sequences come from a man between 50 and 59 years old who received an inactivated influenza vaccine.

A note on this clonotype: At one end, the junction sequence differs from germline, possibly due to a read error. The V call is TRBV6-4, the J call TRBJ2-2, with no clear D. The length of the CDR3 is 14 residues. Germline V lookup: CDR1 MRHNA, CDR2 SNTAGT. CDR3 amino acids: CASSEASLTVELFF. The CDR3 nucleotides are TGTGCCAGCAGTGAGGCCAGCCTCACCGTGGAGCTGTTTTTT.

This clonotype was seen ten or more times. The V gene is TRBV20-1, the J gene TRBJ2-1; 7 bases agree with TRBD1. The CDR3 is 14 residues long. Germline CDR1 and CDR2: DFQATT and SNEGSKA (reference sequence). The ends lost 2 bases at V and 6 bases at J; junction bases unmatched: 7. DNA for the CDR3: TGCAGTGCTAGACCAGGACAGGTGGTCAATGAGCAGTTCTTC. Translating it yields CSARPGQVVNEQFF.

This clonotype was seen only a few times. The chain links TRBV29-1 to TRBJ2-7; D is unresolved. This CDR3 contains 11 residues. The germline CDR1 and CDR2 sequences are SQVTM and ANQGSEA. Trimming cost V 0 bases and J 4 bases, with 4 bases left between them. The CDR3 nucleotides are TGCAGCGTTGAAGATTATTACGAGCAGTACTTC. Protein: CSVEDYYEQYF.

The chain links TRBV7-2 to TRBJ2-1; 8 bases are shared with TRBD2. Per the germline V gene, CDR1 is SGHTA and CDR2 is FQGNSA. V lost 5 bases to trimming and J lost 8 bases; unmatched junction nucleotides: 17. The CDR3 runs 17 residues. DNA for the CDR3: TGTGCCAGCAGCCCCCAACTAGCGGCGACGCTGATGGATGAGCAGTTCTTC. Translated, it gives CASSPQLAATLMDEQFF.

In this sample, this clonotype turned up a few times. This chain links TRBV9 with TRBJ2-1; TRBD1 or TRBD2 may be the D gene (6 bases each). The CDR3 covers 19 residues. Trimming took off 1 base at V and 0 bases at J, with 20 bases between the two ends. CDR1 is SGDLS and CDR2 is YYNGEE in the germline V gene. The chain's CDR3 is CASSVSEPSGASSYNEQFF. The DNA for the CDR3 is TGTGCCAGCAGCGTATCTGAACCTTCGGGGGCGAGCTCCTACAATGAGCAGTTCTTC.

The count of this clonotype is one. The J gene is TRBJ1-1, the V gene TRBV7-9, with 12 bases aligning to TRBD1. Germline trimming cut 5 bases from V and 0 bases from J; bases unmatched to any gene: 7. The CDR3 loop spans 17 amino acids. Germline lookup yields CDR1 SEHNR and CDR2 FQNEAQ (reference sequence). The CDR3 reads CASSPRDRGRMNTEAFF. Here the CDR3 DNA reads TGTGCCAGCAGCCCACGGGACAGGGGGCGCATGAACACTGAAGCTTTCTTT.

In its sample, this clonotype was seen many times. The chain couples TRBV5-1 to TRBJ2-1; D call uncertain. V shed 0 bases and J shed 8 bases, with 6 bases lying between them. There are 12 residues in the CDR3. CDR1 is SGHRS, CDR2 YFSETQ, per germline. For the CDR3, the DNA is TGCGCCAGCAGCTTGGGGGGTTATGAGCAGTTCTTC. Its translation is CASSLGGYEQFF.

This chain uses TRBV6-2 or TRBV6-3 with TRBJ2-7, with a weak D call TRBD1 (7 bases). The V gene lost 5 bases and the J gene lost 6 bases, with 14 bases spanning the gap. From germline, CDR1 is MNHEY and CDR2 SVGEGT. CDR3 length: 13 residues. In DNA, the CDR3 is TGTGCCAGCAGTACCAACAGGGGAGGCGAGCAGTACTTC. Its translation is CASSTNRGGEQYF.

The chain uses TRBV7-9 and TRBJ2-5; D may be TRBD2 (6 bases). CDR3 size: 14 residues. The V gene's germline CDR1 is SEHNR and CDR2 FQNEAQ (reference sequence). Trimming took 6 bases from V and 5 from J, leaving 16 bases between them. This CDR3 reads CASSPNGGTETQYF. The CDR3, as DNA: TGTGCCAGCAGTCCCAACGGGGGAACTGAGACCCAGTACTTC.

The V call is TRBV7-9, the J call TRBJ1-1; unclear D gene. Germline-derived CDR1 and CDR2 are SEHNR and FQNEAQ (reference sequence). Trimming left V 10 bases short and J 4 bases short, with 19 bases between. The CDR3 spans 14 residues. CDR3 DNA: TGTGCCACGGAGAAGGCCTCCCGCGGCACTGAAGCTTTCTTT. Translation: CATEKASRGTEAFF.

For the CDR3, the DNA is TGTGCCAGCAGCAAAGCGCTGGGAGAAGTGAACACTGAAGCTTTCTTT. This gives the protein CASSKALGEVNTEAFF. This rearrangement joins TRBV21-1 to TRBJ1-1. TRBV21-1 has pseudogene status. The CDR3 is made up of 16 amino acids.

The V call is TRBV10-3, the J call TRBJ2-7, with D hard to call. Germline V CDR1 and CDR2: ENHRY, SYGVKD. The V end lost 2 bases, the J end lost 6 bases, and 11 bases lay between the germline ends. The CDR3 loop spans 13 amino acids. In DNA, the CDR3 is TGTGCCATCAGTGAGGGGCGATCGGCCGAGCAGTACTTC. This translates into CAISEGRSAEQYF.

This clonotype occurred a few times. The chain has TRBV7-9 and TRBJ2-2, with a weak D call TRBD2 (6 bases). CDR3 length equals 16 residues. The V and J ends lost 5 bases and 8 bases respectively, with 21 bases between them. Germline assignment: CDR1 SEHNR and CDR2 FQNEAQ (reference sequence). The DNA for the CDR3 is TGTGCCAGCAGCCCTCGGGGAGGCGTCGGACTAGGGGAGCTGTTTTTT. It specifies CASSPRGGVGLGELFF.

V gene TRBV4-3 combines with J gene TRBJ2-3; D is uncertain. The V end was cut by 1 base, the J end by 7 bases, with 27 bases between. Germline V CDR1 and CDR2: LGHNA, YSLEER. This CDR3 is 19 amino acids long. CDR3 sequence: CASSQGVSRRSSSQHTQYF. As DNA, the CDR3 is TGCGCCAGCAGCCAAGGGGTGAGCCGCCGCTCCTCATCACAGCATACGCAGTATTTT.

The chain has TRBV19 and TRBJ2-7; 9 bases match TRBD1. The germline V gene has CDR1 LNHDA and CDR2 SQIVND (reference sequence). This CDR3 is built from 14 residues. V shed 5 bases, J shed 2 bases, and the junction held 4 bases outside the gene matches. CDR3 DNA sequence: TGTGCCAGTAGTTATGGGACAGGGACCTACGAGCAGTACTTC. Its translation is CASSYGTGTYEQYF.

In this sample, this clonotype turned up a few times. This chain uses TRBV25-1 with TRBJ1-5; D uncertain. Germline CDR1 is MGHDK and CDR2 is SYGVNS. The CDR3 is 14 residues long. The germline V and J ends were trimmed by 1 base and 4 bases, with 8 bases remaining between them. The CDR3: CASSEFHNNQPQHF. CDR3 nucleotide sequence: TGTGCCAGCAGTGAATTCCATAATAATCAGCCCCAGCATTTT. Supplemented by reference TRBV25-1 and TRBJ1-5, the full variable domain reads EADIYQTPRYLVIGTGKKITLECSQTMGHDKMYWYQQDPGMELHLIHYSYGVNSTEKGDLSSESTVSRIRTEHFPLTLESARPSHTSQYLCASSEFHNNQPQHFGDGTRLSIL.

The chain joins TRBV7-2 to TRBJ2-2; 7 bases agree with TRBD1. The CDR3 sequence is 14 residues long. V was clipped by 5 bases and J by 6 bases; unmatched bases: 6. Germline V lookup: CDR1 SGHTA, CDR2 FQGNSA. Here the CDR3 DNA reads TGTGCCAGCAGCCGAAATCAGGGGGCCGGGGAGCTGTTTTTT. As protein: CASSRNQGAGELFF. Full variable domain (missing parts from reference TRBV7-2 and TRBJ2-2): GAGVSQSPSNKVTEKGKDVELRCDPISGHTALYWYRQSLGQGLEFLIYFQGNSAPDKSGLPSDRFSAERTGGSVSTLTIQRTQQEDSAVYLCASSRNQGAGELFFGEGSRLTVL.

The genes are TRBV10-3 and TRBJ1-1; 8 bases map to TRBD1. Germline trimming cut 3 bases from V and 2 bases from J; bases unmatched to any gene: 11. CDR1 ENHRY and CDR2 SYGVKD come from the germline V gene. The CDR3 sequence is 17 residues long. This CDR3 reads CAISDRQGAVPNTEAFF. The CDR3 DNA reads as TGTGCCATCAGTGACCGTCAGGGGGCTGTCCCCAACACTGAAGCTTTCTTT.

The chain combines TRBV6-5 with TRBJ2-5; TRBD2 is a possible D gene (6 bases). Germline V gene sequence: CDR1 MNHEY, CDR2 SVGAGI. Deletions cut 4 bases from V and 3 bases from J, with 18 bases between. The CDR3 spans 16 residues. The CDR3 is CASSSPRRVFEETQYF. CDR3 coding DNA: TGTGCCAGCAGTTCCCCGAGGAGGGTTTTCGAAGAGACCCAGTACTTC.

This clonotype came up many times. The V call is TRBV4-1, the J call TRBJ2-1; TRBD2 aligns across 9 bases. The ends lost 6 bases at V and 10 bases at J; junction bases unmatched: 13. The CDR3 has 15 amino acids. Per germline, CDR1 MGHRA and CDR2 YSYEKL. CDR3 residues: CASRGLALIPTEQFF. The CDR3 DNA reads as TGCGCCAGCAGAGGACTAGCGTTGATTCCTACGGAGCAGTTCTTC.

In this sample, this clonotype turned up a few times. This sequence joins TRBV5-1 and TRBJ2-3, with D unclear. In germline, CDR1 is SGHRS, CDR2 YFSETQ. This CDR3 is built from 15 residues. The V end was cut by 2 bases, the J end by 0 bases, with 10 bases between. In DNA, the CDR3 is TGCGCCAGCAGCTTTCCGGCCCGGAGCACAGATACGCAGTATTTT. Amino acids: CASSFPARSTDTQYF.

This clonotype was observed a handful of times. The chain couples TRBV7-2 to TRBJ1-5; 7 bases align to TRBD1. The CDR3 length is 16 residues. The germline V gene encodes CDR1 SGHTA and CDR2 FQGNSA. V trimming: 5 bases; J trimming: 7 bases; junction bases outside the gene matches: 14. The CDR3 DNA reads TGTGCCAGCAGCCTGACAGGGTCGAACATCGACCAGCCCCAGCATTTT. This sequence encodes CASSLTGSNIDQPQHF.